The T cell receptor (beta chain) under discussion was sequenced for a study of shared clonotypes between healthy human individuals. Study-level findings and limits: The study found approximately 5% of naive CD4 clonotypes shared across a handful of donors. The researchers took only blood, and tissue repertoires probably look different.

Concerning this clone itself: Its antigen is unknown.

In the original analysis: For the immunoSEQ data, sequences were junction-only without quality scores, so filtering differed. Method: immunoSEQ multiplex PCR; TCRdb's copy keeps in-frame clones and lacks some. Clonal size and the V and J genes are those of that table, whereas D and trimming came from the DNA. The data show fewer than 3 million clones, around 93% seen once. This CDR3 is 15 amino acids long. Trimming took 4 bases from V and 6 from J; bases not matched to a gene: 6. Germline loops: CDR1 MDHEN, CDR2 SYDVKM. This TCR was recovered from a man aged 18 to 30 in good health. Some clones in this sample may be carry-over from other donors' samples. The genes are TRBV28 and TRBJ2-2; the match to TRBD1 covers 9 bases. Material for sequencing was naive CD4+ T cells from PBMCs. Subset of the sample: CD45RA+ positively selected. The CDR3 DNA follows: TGTGCCAGCAGTTCCGGGACAGGGAGTCCCGGGGAGCTGTTTTTT. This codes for CASSSGTGSPGELFF. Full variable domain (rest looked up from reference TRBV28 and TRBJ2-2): DVKVTQSSRYLVKRTGEKVFLECVQDMDHENMFWYRQDPGLGLRLIYFSYDVKMKEKGDIPEGYSVSREKKERFSLILESASTNQTSMYLCASSSGTGSPGELFFGEGSRLTVL.